This T cell receptor (beta chain) was found in a study of Ad26.COV2.S vaccination and SARS-CoV-2 variants. The study, taken as a whole, reports: People who got the vaccine had more spike-specific TCR breadth than people who got placebo.

Treatment noted: roughly 18 received Ad26.COV2.S at low or high dose, single or two shots; about 5 received placebo; per-sample allocation not given. Sampling occurred on day 63 after the first vaccine or placebo injection. Germline values: CDR1 SNHLY, CDR2 FYNNEI. CDR3 length: 13 amino acids. Trimming cost V 10 bases and J 2 bases, with 12 bases left between them. A word on this clone: The antigen is not known.

Sequenced by immunoSEQ multiplex PCR; TCRdb stores in-frame clones only, minus some. The data hold roughly 700,000 clones, with more than 80% observed a single time. Sample: peripheral blood, taken in a trial of Ad26.COV2.S vaccine versus placebo. This TCR was recovered from a person aged 18 to 59 who received the Ad26.COV2.S COVID-19 vaccine or a placebo. This sequence joins TRBV2 and TRBJ1-3; D is perhaps TRBD1 (5 bases). CDR3 sequence: CATRGGTGNTIYF. CDR3 coding DNA: TGTGCCACCCGGGGGGGGACTGGAAACACCATATATTTT.